Shown below are 7 T cell receptor beta chains from a single sample sequenced in a study of blood T cell repertoires in COVID-19. TCRdb's copy holds only in-frame clones and misses some; the assay was immunoSEQ multiplex PCR. The profile shows about 360,000 clones, around 80% of them singletons. Sequencing was carried out using peripheral blood. Receptor source: a man aged 30 to 45 with active or convalescent COVID-19.

V usage is TRBV18 and J usage is TRBJ2-1, with 7 bases that match TRBD2. The junction had 7 bases not matched to a gene; V was cut back by 2 bases and J by 9 bases. The CDR3 spans 14 residues. Germline CDR1 reads KGHSH; CDR2 reads LQKENI. CDR3 residues: CASSPSGEGGEQFF. DNA of the CDR3: TGTGCCAGCTCACCATCGGGGGAGGGTGGTGAGCAGTTCTTC.

The chain carries TRBV5-1 and TRBJ2-2, with TRBD2 matching 11 bases. Trimming took 1 base from V and 5 from J; bases not matched to a gene: 1. The CDR3 is 15 residues long. From germline, CDR1 is SGHRS and CDR2 YFSETQ. The DNA of the CDR3 is TGCGCCAGCAGCTTGACTAGCGGGAGTACCGGGGAGCTGTTTTTT. This sequence encodes CASSLTSGSTGELFF.

As for this clone: The same CDR3 is also encoded by other DNA sequences in this sample. This sequence joins TRBV4-3 and TRBJ2-3; D may be TRBD2 (5 bases). The germline V and J ends were trimmed by 1 base and 6 bases, with 8 bases remaining between them. Germline lookup yields CDR1 LGHNA and CDR2 YSLEER. The CDR3 consists of 13 residues. The DNA of the CDR3 is TGCGCCAGCAGCCAAGTTCGAGGGGATACGCAGTATTTT. Protein: CASSQVRGDTQYF.

The rearrangement uses TRBV27 and TRBJ1-1; 7 bases line up with TRBD1. The CDR3 length is 14 residues. Trimming cost V 3 bases and J 11 bases; bases outside gene matches: 12. The germline V gene encodes CDR1 MNHEY and CDR2 SMNVEV (reference sequence). Here the CDR3 reads CASSLFGTAPPAFF. CDR3 in DNA: TGTGCCAGCAGTTTGTTCGGGACAGCTCCCCCGGCTTTCTTT.

This clone was recorded once. V gene TRBV11-1 combines with J gene TRBJ2-1; 7 positions agree with TRBD2. Germline V gene sequence: CDR1 SGHAT, CDR2 FQDESV (reference sequence). Losses at the gene ends were 5 bases for V and 5 bases for J; bases not matched to a gene: 9. The CDR3 runs to 15 residues. The CDR3: CASSPYSGDDNEQFF. The CDR3 DNA is TGTGCCAGCAGCCCGTACAGCGGGGACGACAATGAGCAGTTCTTC.

This chain joins TRBV7-2 and TRBJ2-1; no reliable D call. Looked up from germline, CDR1 is SGHTA and CDR2 is FQGNSA. This CDR3 has 14 amino acids. The ends were cut back, 0 bases at V and 6 bases at J, with 9 bases in the middle. CDR3 DNA sequence: TGTGCCAGCAGCTTAGCGCGAACTATCAATGAGCAGTTCTTC. Its translation is CASSLARTINEQFF.

The CDR3: CATQSRMTGGDEQYF. CDR3 nucleotides: TGTGCCACCCAGAGTAGAATGACAGGGGGGGACGAGCAGTACTTC. The J gene is TRBJ2-7, the V gene TRBV28, with 9 bases matching TRBD1. Trimming cost V 10 bases and J 5 bases; bases outside gene matches: 15. Germline V gene lookup returns CDR1 MDHEN and CDR2 SYDVKM. There are 15 residues in the CDR3.